This TCR beta chain stems from a study of regulatory dendritic cells for organ transplantation listed by TCRdb under 2017. Describing the broader study: Regulatory dendritic cells were generated from monocytes cultured with vitamin D3 on days 0 and 4 and IL-10 on day 4. The TCRbeta repertoires of sorted naive and memory CD4+ and CD8+ T cells were sequenced before and after allostimulation with regulatory or mature dendritic cells. On day 6, LPS was added to the DC cultures to test how the DCs responded to a strong maturation-inducing agent. The research as a whole found: Only a couple of subjects were sequenced, and the authors noted considerable between-individual heterogeneity in the alloreactive memory CD8+ T cell pool. Highly diverse repertoires were observed in naive CD4+ and CD8+ T cells, whereas lower diversity was observed in memory cells, and the most oligoclonal repertoires were found in memory CD8+ cells. Expansion of memory CD8+ clones was induced by allostimulation in both subjects, but more limited expansion appeared to be induced by regulatory dendritic cells than by mature dendritic cells. Of the resting subsets, memory CD8+ T cells had the largest number of alloreactive TCR clonotypes.

From a lookup of the germline V gene, CDR1 and CDR2 are SQVTM and ANQGSEA. The CDR3 starts with the cysteine, ends with the phenylalanine, and has 12 residues. The only DNA kept is the CDR3, 36 bases in frame from the first base. V drops 6 bases and J drops 0 bases, leaving 6 bases in between. Sorted T cell subsets were CFSE-labeled and co-cultured for roughly 5 days with allogeneic regulatory or mature dendritic cells at a 1:10 DC:T ratio. FACS was used to sort CD4+ or CD8+ cells into naive T cells, defined as CD45RA+, and memory T cells, defined as CD45RO+. A couple of healthy control subjects provided the T cells used for TCR sequencing. The Qiagen DNeasy Blood & Tissue Kit was used to extract genomic DNA. Comments on this clone: It lacks a known antigen. The sample holds no much larger clone one base away, and base qualities are not on file.

TCRbeta CDR3 regions were amplified by multiplexed two-step PCR using Vbeta-specific forward primers and Jbeta-specific reverse primers. TCRbeta libraries were sequenced on an Illumina instrument through the immunoSEQ service. The published analysis was carried out like this. IMGT annotation was used to assign V, D and J genes, and synthetic CDR3 analogues were used to correct the counts for multiplex PCR bias. Repertoire clonality was computed in the immunoSEQ Analyzer as one minus normalized Shannon entropy. Whether a clone counted as expanded was decided by Fisher's exact test with Benjamini-Hochberg false discovery rate control and a two-tailed cutoff of P<0.01. TCRdb carries this immuneACCESS record with in-frame sequences only. Its versions omit some clonotypes, under half of them owing to an unresolved V gene in the studies checked, with the rest unexplained. V and J calls plus clone size are reproduced from that table; the DNA served to infer D and trimming. Within this sample are more than 10,000 clones, with less than 80% of them counted one time only. More than 0.95% of the sample is in the top ten clones.

This sequence uses TRBV29-1 and TRBJ2-1; TRBD2 is a weak D gene call, 6 bases matching. The sample comprised naive CD8+ T cells from blood cultured with dendritic cells. This sample's cell subset or site label indicates: CD45RA+ naive T cells. The clonotype originates from a human donor in good health. The DNA is TGCAGCGTGGACTACTCCTACAATGAGCAGTTCTTC. Its protein product is CSVDYSYNEQFF.